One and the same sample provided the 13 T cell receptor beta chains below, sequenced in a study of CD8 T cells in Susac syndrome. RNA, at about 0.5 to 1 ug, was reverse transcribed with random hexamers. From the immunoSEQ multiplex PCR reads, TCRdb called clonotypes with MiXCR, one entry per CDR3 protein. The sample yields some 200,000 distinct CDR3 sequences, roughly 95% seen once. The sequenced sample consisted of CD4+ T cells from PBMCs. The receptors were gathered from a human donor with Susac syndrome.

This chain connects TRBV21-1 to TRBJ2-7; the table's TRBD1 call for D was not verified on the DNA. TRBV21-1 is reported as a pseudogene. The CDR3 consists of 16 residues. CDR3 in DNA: TGTGCCAGCAGCAGGATCCGGGGGACGTTCCCCTACGAGCAGTACTTC. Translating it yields CASSRIRGTFPYEQYF.

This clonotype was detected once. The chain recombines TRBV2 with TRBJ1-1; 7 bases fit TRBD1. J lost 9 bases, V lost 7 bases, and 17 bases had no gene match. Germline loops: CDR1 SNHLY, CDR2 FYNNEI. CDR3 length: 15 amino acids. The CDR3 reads CASKQGLDGALKAFF. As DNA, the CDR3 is TGTGCCAGCAAACAGGGGCTAGACGGCGCACTCAAAGCTTTCTTT. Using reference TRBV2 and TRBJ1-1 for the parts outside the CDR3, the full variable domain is EPEVTQTPSHQVTQMGQEVILRCVPISNHLYFYWYRQILGQKVEFLVSFYNNEISEKSEIFDDQFSVERPDGSNFTLKIRSTKLEDSAMYFCASKQGLDGALKAFFGQGTRLTVV.

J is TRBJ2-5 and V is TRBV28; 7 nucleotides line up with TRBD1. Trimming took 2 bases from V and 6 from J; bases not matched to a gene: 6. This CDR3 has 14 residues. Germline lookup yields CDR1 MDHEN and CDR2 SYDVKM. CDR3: CASSLAGGWKTQYF. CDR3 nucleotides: TGTGCCAGCAGTTTAGCAGGGGGATGGAAGACCCAGTACTTC. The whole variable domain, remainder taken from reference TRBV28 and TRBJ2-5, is DVKVTQSSRYLVKRTGEKVFLECVQDMDHENMFWYRQDPGLGLRLIYFSYDVKMKEKGDIPEGYSVSREKKERFSLILESASTNQTSMYLCASSLAGGWKTQYFGPGTRLLVL.

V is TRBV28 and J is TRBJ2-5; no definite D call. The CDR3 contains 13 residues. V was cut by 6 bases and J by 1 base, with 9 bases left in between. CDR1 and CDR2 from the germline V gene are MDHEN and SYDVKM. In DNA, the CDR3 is TGTGCCAGCAGACCGGCCTTCCAAGAGACCCAGTACTTC. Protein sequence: CASRPAFQETQYF. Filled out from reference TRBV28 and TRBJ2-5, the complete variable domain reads DVKVTQSSRYLVKRTGEKVFLECVQDMDHENMFWYRQDPGLGLRLIYFSYDVKMKEKGDIPEGYSVSREKKERFSLILESASTNQTSMYLCASRPAFQETQYFGPGTRLLVL.

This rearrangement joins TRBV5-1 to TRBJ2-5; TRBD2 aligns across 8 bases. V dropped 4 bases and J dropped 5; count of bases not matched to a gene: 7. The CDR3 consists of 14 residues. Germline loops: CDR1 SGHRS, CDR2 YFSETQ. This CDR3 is CASSPRRGGETQYF. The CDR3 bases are TGCGCCAGCAGCCCCCGCCGGGGGGGGGAGACCCAGTACTTC.

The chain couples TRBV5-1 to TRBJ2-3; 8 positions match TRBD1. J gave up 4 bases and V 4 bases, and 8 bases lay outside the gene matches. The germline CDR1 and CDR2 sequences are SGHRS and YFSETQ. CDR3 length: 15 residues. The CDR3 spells CASSAQQGGPDTQYF. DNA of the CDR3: TGCGCCAGCAGCGCGCAACAGGGGGGCCCAGATACGCAGTATTTT.

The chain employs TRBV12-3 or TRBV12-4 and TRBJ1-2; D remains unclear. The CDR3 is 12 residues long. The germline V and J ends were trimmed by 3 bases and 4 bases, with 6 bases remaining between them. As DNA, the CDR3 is TGTGCCAGCAGTTTTGGGGTCTATGGCTACACCTTC. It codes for CASSFGVYGYTF.

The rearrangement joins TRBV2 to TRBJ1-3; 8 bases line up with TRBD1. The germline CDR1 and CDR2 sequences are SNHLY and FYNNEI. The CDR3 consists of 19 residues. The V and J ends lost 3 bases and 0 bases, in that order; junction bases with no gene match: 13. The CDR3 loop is CASSDPPPGTGYSGNTIYF. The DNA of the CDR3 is TGTGCCAGCAGTGATCCCCCCCCCGGGACAGGCTACTCTGGAAACACCATATATTTT.

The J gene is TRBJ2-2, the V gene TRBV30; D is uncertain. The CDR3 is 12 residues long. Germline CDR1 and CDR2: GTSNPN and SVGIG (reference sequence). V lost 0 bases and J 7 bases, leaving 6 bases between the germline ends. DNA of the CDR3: TGTGCCTGGAGTGTGTCAGGCGGGGAGCTGTTTTTT. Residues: CAWSVSGGELFF.

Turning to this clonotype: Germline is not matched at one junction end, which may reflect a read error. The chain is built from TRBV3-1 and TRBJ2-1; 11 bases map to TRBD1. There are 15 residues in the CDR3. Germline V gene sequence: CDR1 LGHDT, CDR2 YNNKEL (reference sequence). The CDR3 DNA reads TGTGCCAGCACCCAATGGACAGGGGGCATCAATGAGCAGTTCTTC. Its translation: CASTQWTGGINEQFF.

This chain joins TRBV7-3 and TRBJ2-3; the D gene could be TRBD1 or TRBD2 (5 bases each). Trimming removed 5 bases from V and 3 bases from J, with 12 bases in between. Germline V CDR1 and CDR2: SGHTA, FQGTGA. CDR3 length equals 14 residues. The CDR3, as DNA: TGTGCCAGCAGCCCTCAGGGACCTACAGATACGCAGTATTTT. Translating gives CASSPQGPTDTQYF.

CDR3 sequence reads: CASSQGSGNTIYF. In nucleotides, the CDR3 is TGTGCCAGCAGCCAAGGTTCTGGAAACACCATATATTTT. This sequence joins TRBV7-2 and TRBJ1-3; D not resolved. V lost 5 bases to trimming and J lost 1 base, with 6 bases between them. The germline CDR1 and CDR2 sequences are SGHTA and FQGNSA. This CDR3 contains 13 residues.

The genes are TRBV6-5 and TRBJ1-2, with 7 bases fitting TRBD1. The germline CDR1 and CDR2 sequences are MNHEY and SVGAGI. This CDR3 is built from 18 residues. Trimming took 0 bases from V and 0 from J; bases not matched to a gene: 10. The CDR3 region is CASSYSMAGGRANYGYTF. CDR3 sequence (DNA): TGTGCCAGCAGTTACTCGATGGCAGGGGGACGAGCTAACTATGGCTACACCTTC.